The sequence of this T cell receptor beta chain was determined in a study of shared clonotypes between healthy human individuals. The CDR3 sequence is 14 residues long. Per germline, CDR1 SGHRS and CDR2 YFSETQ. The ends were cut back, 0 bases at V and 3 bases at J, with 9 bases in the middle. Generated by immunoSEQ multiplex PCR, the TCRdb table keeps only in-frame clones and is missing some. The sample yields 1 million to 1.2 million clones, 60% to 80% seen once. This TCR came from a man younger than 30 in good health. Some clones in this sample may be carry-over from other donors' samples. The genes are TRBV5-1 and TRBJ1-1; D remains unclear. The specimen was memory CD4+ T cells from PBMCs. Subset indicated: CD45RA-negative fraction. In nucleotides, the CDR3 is TGCGCCAGCAGCTTGGACAGTACTGACACTGAAGCTTTCTTT. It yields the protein CASSLDSTDTEAFF.